This T cell receptor (beta chain) was observed in a study of molecular identifiers for immune sequencing clone quantification. Whole-study findings and limits: Clones that had above 20 RNA copies took up over 99% of effector molecules but under 1% in naive cells. Barcode-sharing identical TCR molecules could underestimate highly expanded clone sizes.

CDR3 size: 18 residues. The germline CDR1 and CDR2 sequences are MDHEN and SYDVKM. V lost 4 bases and J 3 bases, leaving 25 bases between the germline ends. Many counts were recorded for this clonotype. Its antigen is unknown. A CD8+CD4-CCR7+CD45RA+ phenotype served as the sorting definition for naive CD8 T cells. TCRdb itself ran the PCR reads through MiXCR, one entry per CDR3 protein. The repertoire holds over 35,000 distinct CDR3 sequences, with approximately 17% as singletons. Sequenced sample: naive CD8+ T cells from blood, with Jurkat cell RNA spiked in. Subset indicated: FACS-sorted CD8+CD4-CCR7+CD45RA+ naive T cells. This TCR derives from a human donor in good health. Some libraries in this study had Jurkat cell RNA spiked in. V is TRBV28 and J is TRBJ2-7; possible D gene TRBD1, 6 bases. In DNA form, the CDR3 reads TGTGCCAGCAGTTCGAAATCCGGGACACACAAAGCGCGCTACGAGCAGTACTTC. Its translation: CASSSKSGTHKARYEQYF. Using reference TRBV28 and TRBJ2-7 for the parts outside the CDR3, the full variable domain is DVKVTQSSRYLVKRTGEKVFLECVQDMDHENMFWYRQDPGLGLRLIYFSYDVKMKEKGDIPEGYSVSREKKERFSLILESASTNQTSMYLCASSSKSGTHKARYEQYFGPGTRLTVT.